This TCR beta chain was sequenced in a study of shared clonotypes between healthy human individuals. This CDR3 contains 15 residues. CDR1 is SGHDT and CDR2 is YYEEEE in the germline V gene. V lost 2 bases, J lost 4 bases, and 7 bases stayed unmatched. Study outcomes and limitations: Clonotypes that were shared across four donors made up approximately 5% of naive CD4 clonotypes.

This clone has only one observation. What it binds is not known. Repertoires were generated with immunoSEQ multiplex PCR, while TCRdb's copy carries only in-frame clones and drops some. The sample holds 850,000 to 1,200,000 clones, around 76% seen once. The receptor was isolated from a man aged 18 to 30 in good health. The genes are TRBV5-6 and TRBJ1-2; TRBD1 matches at 8 bases. The sample consisted of memory CD4+ T cells sorted from blood. Subset in this sample: CD45RA-negative fraction. The CDR3 region has the DNA TGTGCCAGCAGCTTTCGGACAGGGCGTAGCTATGGCTACACCTTC. Its translation: CASSFRTGRSYGYTF.